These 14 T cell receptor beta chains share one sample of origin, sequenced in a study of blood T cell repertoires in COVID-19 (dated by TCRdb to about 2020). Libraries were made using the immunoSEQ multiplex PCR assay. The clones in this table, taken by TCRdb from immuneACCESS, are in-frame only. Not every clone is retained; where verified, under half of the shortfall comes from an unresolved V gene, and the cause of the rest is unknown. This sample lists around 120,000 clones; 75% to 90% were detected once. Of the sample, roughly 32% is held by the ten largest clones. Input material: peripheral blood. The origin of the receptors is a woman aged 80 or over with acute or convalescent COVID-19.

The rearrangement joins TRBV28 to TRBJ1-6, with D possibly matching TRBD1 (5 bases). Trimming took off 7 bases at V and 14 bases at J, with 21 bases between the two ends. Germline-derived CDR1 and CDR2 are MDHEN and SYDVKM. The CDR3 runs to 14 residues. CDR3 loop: CASNGATVEFSLHF. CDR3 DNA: TGTGCCAGCAATGGGGCTACCGTGGAGTTTTCCCTCCACTTT.

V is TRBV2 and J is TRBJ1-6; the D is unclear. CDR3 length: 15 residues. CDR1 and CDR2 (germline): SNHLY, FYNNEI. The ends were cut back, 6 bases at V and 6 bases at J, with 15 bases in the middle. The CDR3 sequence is CASRDTWFGNSPLHF. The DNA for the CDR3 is TGTGCCAGCAGAGATACATGGTTTGGTAATTCACCCCTCCACTTT.

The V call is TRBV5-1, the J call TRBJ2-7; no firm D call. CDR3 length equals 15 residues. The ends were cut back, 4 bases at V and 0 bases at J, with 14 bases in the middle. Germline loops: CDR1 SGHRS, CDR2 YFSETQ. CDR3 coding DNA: TGCGCCAGCAGCCGCCGAGGCCAAAGCTCCTACGAGCAGTACTTC. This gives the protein CASSRRGQSSYEQYF.

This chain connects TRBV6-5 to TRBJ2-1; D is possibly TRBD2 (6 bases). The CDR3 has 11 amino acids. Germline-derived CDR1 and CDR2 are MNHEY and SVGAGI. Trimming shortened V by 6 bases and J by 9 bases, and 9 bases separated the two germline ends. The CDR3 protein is CASRGGPEQFF. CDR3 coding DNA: TGTGCCAGCAGGGGGGGTCCTGAGCAGTTCTTC.

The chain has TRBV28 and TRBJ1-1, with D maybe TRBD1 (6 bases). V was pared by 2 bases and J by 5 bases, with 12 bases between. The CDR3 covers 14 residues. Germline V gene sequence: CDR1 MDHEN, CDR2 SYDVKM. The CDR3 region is CASSLGTISTEAFF. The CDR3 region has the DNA TGTGCCAGCAGTTTAGGGACAATTTCGACTGAAGCTTTCTTT.

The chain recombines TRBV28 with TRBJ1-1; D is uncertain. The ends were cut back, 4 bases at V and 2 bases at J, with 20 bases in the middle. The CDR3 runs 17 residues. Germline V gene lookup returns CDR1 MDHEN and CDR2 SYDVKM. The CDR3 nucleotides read TGTGCCAGCAGTTCCGTGTGGGTCGGACTCGATAACACTGAAGCTTTCTTT. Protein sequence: CASSSVWVGLDNTEAFF.

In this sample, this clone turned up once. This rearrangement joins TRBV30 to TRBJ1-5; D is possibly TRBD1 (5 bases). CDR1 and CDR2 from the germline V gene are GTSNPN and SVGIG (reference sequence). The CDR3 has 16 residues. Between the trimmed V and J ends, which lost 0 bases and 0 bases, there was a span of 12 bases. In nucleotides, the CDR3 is TGTGCCTGGAGTGTTCCATACAGGCTTAGCAATCAGCCCCAGCATTTT. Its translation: CAWSVPYRLSNQPQHF.

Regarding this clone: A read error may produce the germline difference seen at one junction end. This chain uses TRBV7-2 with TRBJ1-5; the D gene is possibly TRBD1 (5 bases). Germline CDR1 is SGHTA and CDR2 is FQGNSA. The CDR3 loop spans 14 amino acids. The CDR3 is CAGSWDSWEQPQHF. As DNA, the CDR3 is TGTGCCGGCAGCTGGGACTCCTGGGAGCAGCCCCAGCATTTT.

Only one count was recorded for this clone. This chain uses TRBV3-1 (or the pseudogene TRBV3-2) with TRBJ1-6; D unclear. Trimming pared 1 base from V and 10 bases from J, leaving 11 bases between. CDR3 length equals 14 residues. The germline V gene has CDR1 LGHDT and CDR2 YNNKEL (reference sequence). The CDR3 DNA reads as TGTGCCAGCAGCCAAGGTACAGCACCCTCACCCCTCCACTTT. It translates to CASSQGTAPSPLHF.

The CDR3 DNA follows: TGTGCCAGCAGCGAGACAGGGGTGCCCGGGGAGCTGTTTTTT. Translation: CASSETGVPGELFF. The rearrangement links TRBV7-6 to TRBJ2-2; 8 positions agree with TRBD1. Germline V lookup: CDR1 SGHVS, CDR2 FNYEAQ. J lost 6 bases, V lost 5 bases, and 5 bases had no gene match. This CDR3 is built from 14 residues. The whole variable domain, remainder taken from reference TRBV7-6 and TRBJ2-2, is GAGVSQSPRYKVTKRGQDVALRCDPISGHVSLYWYRQALGQGPEFLTYFNYEAQQDKSGLPNDRFSAERPEGSISTLTIQRTEQRDSAMYRCASSETGVPGELFFGEGSRLTVL.

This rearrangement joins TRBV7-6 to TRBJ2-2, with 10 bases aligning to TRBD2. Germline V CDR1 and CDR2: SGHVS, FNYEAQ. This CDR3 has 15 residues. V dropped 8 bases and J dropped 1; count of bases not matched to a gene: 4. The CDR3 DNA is TGTGCCAGCCAGCGGGGGGGCCGGAACACCGGGGAGCTGTTTTTT. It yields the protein CASQRGGRNTGELFF.

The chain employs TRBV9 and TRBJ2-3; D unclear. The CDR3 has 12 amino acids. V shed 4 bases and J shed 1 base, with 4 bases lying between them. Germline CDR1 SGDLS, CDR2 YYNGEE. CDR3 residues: CASSLGTDTQYF. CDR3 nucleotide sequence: TGTGCCAGCAGCCTCGGCACAGATACGCAGTATTTT.

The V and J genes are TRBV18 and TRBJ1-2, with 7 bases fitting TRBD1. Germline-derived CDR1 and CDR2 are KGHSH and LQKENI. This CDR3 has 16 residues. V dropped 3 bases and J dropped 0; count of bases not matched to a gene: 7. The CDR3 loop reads CASSPQTGASNYGYTF. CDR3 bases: TGTGCCAGCTCACCCCAAACAGGGGCCTCTAACTATGGCTACACCTTC.

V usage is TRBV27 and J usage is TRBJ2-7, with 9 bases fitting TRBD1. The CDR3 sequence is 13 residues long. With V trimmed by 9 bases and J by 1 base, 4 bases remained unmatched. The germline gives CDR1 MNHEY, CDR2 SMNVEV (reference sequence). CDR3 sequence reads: CASWTGASYEQYF. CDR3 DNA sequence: TGTGCCAGTTGGACAGGGGCTTCCTACGAGCAGTACTTC.